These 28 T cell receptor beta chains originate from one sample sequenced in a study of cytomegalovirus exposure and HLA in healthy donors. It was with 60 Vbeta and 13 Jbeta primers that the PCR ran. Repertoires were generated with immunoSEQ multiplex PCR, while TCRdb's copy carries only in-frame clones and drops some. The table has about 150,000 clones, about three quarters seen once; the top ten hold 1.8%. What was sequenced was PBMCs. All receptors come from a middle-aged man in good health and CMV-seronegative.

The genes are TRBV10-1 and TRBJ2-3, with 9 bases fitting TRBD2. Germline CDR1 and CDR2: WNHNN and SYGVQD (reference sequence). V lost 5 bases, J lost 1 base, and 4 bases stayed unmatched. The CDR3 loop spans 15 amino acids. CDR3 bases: TGCGCCAGCAGTCAACTAGCGGGCCGCACAGATACGCAGTATTTT. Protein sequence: CASSQLAGRTDTQYF.

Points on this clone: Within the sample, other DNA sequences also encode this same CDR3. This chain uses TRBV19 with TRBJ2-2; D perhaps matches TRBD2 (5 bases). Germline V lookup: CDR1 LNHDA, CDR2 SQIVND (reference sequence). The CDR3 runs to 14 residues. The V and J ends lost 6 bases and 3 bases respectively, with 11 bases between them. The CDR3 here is CASSGSADTGELFF. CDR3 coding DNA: TGTGCCAGTAGCGGGTCAGCGGACACCGGGGAGCTGTTTTTT.

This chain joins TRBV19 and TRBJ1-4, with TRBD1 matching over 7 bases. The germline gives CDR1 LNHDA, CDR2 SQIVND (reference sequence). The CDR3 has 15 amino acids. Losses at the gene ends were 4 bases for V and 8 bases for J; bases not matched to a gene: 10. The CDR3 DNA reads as TGTGCCAGTAGTACTCGACAGGGAAAGAGGGAAAAACTGTTTTTT. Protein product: CASSTRQGKREKLFF.

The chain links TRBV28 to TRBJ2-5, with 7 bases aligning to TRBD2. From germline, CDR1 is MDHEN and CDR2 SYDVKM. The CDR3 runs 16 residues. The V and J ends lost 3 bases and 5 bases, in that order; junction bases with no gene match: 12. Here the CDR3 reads CASSFEWGGRRETQYF. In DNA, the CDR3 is TGTGCCAGCAGTTTTGAGTGGGGCGGGAGACGGGAGACCCAGTACTTC.

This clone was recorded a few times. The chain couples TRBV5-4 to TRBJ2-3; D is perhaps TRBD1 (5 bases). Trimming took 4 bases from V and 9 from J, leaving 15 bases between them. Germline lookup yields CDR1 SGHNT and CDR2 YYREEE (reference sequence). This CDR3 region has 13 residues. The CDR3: CASSRVQENTQYF. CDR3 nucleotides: TGTGCCAGCAGCCGGGTACAGGAGAACACGCAGTATTTT.

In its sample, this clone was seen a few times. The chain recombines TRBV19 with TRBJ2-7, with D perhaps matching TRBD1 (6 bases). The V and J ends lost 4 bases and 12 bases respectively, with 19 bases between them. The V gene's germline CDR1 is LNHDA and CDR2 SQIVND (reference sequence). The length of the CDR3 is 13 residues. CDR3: CASSNIPQGPLYF. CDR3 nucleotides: TGTGCCAGTAGTAACATCCCACAGGGTCCCCTGTACTTC.

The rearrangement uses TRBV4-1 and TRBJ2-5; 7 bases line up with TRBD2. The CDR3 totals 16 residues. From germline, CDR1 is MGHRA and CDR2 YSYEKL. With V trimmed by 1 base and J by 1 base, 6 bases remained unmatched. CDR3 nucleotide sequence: TGCGCCAGCAGCCAAGGAACGGCGGGGGTCCAAGAGACCCAGTACTTC. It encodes CASSQGTAGVQETQYF.

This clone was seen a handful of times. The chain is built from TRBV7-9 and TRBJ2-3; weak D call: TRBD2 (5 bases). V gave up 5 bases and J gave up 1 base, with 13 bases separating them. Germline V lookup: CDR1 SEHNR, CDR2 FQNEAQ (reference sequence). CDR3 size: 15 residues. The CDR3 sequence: CASSPSVSGTDTQYF. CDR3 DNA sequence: TGTGCCAGCAGCCCCAGTGTTAGCGGCACAGATACGCAGTATTTT.

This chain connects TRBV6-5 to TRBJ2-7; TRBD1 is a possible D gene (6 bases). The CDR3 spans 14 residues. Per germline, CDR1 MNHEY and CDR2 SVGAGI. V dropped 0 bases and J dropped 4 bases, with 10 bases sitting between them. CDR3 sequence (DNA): TGTGCCAGCAGTTACTCGAGGACAGCTTACGAGCAGTACTTC. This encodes CASSYSRTAYEQYF.

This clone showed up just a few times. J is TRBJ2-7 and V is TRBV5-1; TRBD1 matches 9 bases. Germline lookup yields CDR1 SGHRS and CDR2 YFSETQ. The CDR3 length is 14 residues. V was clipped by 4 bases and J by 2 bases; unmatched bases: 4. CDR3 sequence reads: CASSGGQGAYEQYF. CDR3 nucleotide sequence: TGCGCCAGCAGCGGGGGACAGGGAGCCTACGAGCAGTACTTC.

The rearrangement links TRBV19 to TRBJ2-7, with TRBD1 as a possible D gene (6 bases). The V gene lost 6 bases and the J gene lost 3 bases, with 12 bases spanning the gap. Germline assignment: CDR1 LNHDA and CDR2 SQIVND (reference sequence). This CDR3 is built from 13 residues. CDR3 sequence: CASSRTAGYEQYF. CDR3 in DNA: TGTGCCAGTAGCAGGACAGCAGGCTACGAGCAGTACTTC.

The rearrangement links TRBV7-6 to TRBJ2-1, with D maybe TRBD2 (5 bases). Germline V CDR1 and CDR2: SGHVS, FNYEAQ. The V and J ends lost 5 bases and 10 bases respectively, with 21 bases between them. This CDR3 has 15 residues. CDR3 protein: CASSPQVTRRGEQFF. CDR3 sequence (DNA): TGTGCCAGCAGCCCCCAGGTGACTCGCCGAGGGGAGCAGTTCTTC.

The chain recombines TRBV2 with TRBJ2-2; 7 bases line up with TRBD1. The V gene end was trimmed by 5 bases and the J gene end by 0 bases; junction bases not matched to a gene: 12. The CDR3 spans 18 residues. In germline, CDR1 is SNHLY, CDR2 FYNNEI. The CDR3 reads CASSPSFGTEPNTGELFF. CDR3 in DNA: TGTGCCAGCAGTCCCTCCTTTGGGACAGAGCCGAACACCGGGGAGCTGTTTTTT.

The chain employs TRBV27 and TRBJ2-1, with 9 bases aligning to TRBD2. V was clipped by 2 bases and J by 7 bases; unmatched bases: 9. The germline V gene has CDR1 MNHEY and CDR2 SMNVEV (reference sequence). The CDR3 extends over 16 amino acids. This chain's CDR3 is CASSLREGGRVNEQFF. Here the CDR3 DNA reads TGTGCCAGCAGTTTACGAGAGGGCGGGAGGGTTAATGAGCAGTTCTTC.

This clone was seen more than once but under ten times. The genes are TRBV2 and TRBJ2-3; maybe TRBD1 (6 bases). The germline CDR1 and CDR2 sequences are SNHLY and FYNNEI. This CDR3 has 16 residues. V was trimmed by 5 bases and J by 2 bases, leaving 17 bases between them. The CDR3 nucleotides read TGTGCCAGCAGTAGAGGGGACATCAGAGACACAGATACGCAGTATTTT. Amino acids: CASSRGDIRDTDTQYF. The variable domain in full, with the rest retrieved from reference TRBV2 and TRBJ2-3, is EPEVTQTPSHQVTQMGQEVILRCVPISNHLYFYWYRQILGQKVEFLVSFYNNEISEKSEIFDDQFSVERPDGSNFTLKIRSTKLEDSAMYFCASSRGDIRDTDTQYFGPGTRLTVL.

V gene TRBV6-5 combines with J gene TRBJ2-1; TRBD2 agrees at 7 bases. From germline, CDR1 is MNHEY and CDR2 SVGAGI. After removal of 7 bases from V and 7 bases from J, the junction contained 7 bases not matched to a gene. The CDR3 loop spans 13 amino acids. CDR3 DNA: TGTGCCAGCACTGGGGGAGGGTGGAATGAGCAGTTCTTC. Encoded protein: CASTGGGWNEQFF.

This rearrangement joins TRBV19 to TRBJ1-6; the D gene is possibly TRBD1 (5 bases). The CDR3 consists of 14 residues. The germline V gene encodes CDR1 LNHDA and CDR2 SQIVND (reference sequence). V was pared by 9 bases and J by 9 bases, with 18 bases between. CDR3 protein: CASSGGGLGSPLHF. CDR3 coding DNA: TGTGCCAGCAGCGGCGGGGGTTTAGGTTCACCCCTCCACTTT.

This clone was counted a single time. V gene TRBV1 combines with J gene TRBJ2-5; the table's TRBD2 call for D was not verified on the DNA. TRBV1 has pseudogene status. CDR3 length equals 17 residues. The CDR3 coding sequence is TGCACCAGCAGCCAAGCTACCGGGGGGCTACACCCGGGGACCCAGTACTTC. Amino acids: CTSSQATGGLHPGTQYF.

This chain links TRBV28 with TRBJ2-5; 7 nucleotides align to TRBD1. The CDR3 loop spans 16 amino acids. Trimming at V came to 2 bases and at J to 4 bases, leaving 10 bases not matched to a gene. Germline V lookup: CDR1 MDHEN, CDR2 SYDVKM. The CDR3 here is CASSLPGQTPLETQYF. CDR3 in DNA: TGTGCCAGCAGTTTACCGGGACAGACCCCTTTAGAGACCCAGTACTTC.

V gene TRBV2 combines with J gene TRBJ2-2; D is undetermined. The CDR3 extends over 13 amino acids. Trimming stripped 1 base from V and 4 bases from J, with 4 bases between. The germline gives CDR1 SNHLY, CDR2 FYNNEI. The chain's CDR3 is CASSEGATGELFF. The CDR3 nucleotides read TGTGCCAGCAGTGAAGGGGCCACCGGGGAGCTGTTTTTT.

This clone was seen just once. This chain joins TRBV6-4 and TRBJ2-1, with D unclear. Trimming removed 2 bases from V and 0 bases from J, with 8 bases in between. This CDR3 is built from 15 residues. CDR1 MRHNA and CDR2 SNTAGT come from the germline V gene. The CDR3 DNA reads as TGTGCCAGCAGTGACGTAGCTAGCTCCTACAATGAGCAGTTCTTC. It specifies CASSDVASSYNEQFF.

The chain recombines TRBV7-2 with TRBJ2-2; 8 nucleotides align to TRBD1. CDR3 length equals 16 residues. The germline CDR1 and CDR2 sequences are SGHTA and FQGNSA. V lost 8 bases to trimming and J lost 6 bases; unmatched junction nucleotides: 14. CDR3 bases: TGTGCCAGCGGAGCTTACCAGGGGGCCTTTTCCGGGGAGCTGTTTTTT. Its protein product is CASGAYQGAFSGELFF.

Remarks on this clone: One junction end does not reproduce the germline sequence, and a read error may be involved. CDR3 amino acids: CSSSPRGGLAGEPYNEQFF. The CDR3 DNA follows: TGTTCCAGCAGCCCCCGGGGGGGCCTAGCGGGAGAACCATACAATGAGCAGTTCTTC. J is TRBJ2-1 and V is TRBV7-9; TRBD2 aligns across 10 bases. The CDR3 spans 19 residues. CDR1 and CDR2 from the germline V gene are SEHNR and FQNEAQ (reference sequence). The variable domain in full, completed from reference TRBV7-9 and TRBJ2-1, reads DTGVSQNPRHKITKRGQNVTFRCDPISEHNRLYWYRQTLGQGPEFLTYFQNEAQLEKSRLLSDRFSAERPKGSFSTLEIQRTEQGDSAMYLCSSSPRGGLAGEPYNEQFFGPGTRLTVL.

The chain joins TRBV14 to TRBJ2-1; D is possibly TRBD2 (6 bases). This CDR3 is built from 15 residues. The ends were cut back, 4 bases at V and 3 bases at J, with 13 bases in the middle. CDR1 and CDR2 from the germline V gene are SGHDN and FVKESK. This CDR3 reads CASSRTGLRYNEQFF. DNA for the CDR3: TGTGCCAGCAGCCGAACGGGACTCCGCTACAATGAGCAGTTCTTC.

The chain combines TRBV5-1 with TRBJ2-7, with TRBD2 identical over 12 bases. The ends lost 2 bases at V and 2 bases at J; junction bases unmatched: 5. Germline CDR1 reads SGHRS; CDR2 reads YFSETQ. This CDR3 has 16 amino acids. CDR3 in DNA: TGCGCCAGCAGCTTTACTAGCGGGGGGACCACCTACGAGCAGTACTTC. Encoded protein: CASSFTSGGTTYEQYF.

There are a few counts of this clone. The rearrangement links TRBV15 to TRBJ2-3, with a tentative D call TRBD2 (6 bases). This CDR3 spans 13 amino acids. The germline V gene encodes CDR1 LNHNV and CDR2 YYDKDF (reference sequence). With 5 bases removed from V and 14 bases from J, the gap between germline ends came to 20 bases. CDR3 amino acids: CATSWEQEGRPYF. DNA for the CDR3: TGTGCCACCAGCTGGGAGCAGGAGGGACGGCCGTATTTT.

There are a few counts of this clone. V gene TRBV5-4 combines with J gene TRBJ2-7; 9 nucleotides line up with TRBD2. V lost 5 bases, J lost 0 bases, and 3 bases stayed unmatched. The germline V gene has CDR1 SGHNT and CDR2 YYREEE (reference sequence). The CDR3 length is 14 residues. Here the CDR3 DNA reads TGTGCCAGCAGAGCGGGACTAGCCTCCTACGAGCAGTACTTC. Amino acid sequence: CASRAGLASYEQYF.

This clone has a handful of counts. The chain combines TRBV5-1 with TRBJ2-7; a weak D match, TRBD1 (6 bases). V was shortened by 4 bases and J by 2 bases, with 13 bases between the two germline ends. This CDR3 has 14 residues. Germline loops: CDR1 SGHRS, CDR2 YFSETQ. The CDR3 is CASSVGQYTYEQYF. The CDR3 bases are TGCGCCAGCAGCGTAGGACAGTACACCTACGAGCAGTACTTC.